This T cell receptor (beta chain) was recorded in a study of blood T cell repertoires in COVID-19. CDR1 and CDR2 from the germline V gene are MNHEY and SVGAGI. V lost 0 bases and J 2 bases, leaving 7 bases between the germline ends. The CDR3 is 14 amino acids. Clones were read by immunoSEQ multiplex PCR, and TCRdb kept only the in-frame ones, dropping some. Here the sample spans around 86,000 clones, 85% being singletons. Input material: peripheral blood. The TCR comes from a man older than 75 with acute or convalescent COVID-19. J is TRBJ1-2 and V is TRBV6-5, with D tentatively TRBD1 (5 bases). In nucleotides, the CDR3 is TGTGCCAGCAGTTACTCGAGACAGAACTATGGCTACACCTTC. Translating gives CASSYSRQNYGYTF.